This TCR beta chain was observed in a study of cytomegalovirus exposure and HLA in healthy donors. Study context: The study's early data release held some 85 million unique TCRs from HLA-typed donors.

Each donor was healthy, and each was a bone marrow donor. Concerning this clone itself: The antigen is undetermined.

Study-wide results and limits: Equally common other TCR beta chains were less clonally expanded than HLA-associated ones, a later analysis found.

60 Vbeta and 13 Jbeta primers were used in PCR. Generated by immunoSEQ multiplex PCR, the TCRdb table keeps only in-frame clones and is missing some. Here the sample spans around 94,000 clones, around four fifths being singletons. The sequenced sample was PBMCs. The TCR sequence derives from a man aged 35-49 years in good health and CMV-seronegative.

The CDR3 DNA reads TGCGCCAGCAGCTCTGGACAGATCTCCTACAATGAGCAGTTCTTC. Its translation is CASSSGQISYNEQFF. This chain links TRBV5-1 with TRBJ2-1; perhaps TRBD1 as D (6 bases). CDR3 size: 15 residues. CDR1 is SGHRS, CDR2 YFSETQ, per germline. V lost 3 bases, J lost 0 bases, and 10 bases lay in between.